The 30 T cell receptor beta chains presented below share a single source sample, sequenced in a study of response to subunit inactivated influenza vaccine. TCRdb reanalysed the RT-PCR reads using MiXCR and keeps one entry per CDR3 protein. This table has approximately 700,000 distinct CDR3 sequences, around 14% appearing once. Sequences were derived from PBMCs from blood, sampled about 12 days after vaccination. These receptor sequences come from a man in his fifties or sixties who received an inactivated influenza vaccine.

A few counts support this clonotype. The chain joins TRBV4-2 to TRBJ2-1; 11 positions agree with TRBD2. Germline trimming cut 2 bases from V and 0 bases from J; bases unmatched to any gene: 0. Germline V gene data show CDR1 as LGHNA and CDR2 as YNFKEQ. The CDR3 is 16 residues long. CDR3 sequence (DNA): TGTGCCAGCAGCCAAACTAGCGGGAGCTCCTACAATGAGCAGTTCTTC. Translation: CASSQTSGSSYNEQFF.

This clonotype has at least ten counts. The rearrangement uses TRBV5-1 and TRBJ2-1, with TRBD1 identical over 9 bases. Germline V gene sequence: CDR1 SGHRS, CDR2 YFSETQ. Germline trimming cut 5 bases from V and 4 bases from J; bases unmatched to any gene: 7. The CDR3 length is 15 residues. The CDR3 DNA reads as TGCGCCAGCAGTCTCGGACAGGGGACTTACAATGAGCAGTTCTTC. Its protein is CASSLGQGTYNEQFF.

This clonotype has only a few counts. V gene TRBV20-1 combines with J gene TRBJ2-1; D gene uncertain. V was trimmed by 6 bases and J by 0 bases, leaving 12 bases between them. The germline gives CDR1 DFQATT, CDR2 SNEGSKA (reference sequence). This CDR3 comprises 14 residues. The CDR3 sequence: CSAPPTHSYNEQFF. The CDR3 nucleotides read TGCAGTGCCCCCCCGACCCACTCCTACAATGAGCAGTTCTTC.

The rearrangement joins TRBV12-3 or TRBV12-4 to TRBJ2-5, with 7 bases aligning to TRBD2. After removal of 6 bases from V and 4 bases from J, the junction contained 8 bases not matched to a gene. The CDR3 extends over 14 amino acids. The CDR3 spells CASSPGPSGETQYF. As DNA, the CDR3 is TGTGCCAGCAGCCCCGGTCCTAGCGGAGAGACCCAGTACTTC.

V usage is TRBV11-2 and J usage is TRBJ2-1; D call uncertain. V shed 5 bases and J shed 9 bases, with 11 bases lying between them. Germline loops: CDR1 SGHAT, CDR2 FQNNGV. There are 12 residues in the CDR3. The CDR3 nucleotides read TGTGCCAGCAGCGGGAAGCTGGGTGAGCAGTTCTTC. It is translated as CASSGKLGEQFF.

The V call is TRBV18, the J call TRBJ2-1; D remains unclear. Germline values: CDR1 KGHSH, CDR2 LQKENI. This CDR3 is 15 amino acids long. V was shortened by 2 bases and J by 3 bases, with 11 bases between the two germline ends. This CDR3 is CASSPLSEYYNEQFF. The CDR3 coding sequence is TGTGCCAGCTCACCATTAAGCGAATACTACAATGAGCAGTTCTTC.

This clonotype was recorded a few times. The chain links TRBV6-1 to TRBJ2-7, with TRBD1 identical over 8 bases. This CDR3 comprises 14 residues. Germline loops: CDR1 MNHNS, CDR2 SASEGT. J lost 0 bases, V lost 10 bases, and 8 bases had no gene match. The CDR3 sequence: CATNRGEASYEQYF. CDR3 in DNA: TGTGCCACAAACAGGGGGGAGGCCTCCTACGAGCAGTACTTC.

This clonotype was detected a few times. The chain joins TRBV6-5 to TRBJ2-5; D is uncertain. This CDR3 contains 18 residues. The V gene's germline CDR1 is MNHEY and CDR2 SVGAGI. The V end was cut by 0 bases, the J end by 2 bases, with 19 bases between. The CDR3 reads CASSYSLRAPKAQETQYF. The CDR3 DNA sequence: TGTGCCAGCAGTTACTCGCTCCGGGCCCCGAAGGCTCAAGAGACCCAGTACTTC.

This chain joins TRBV3-1 and TRBJ2-2, with a weak D call TRBD2 (5 bases). CDR1 and CDR2 (germline): LGHDT, YNNKEL (reference sequence). The length of the CDR3 is 15 residues. Between the trimmed V and J ends, which lost 0 bases and 1 base, there was a span of 6 bases. The CDR3 DNA follows: TGTGCCAGCAGCCAAGAGCGGGTGAACACCGGGGAGCTGTTTTTT. Translated: CASSQERVNTGELFF. Complete variable domain (other parts from reference TRBV3-1 and TRBJ2-2): DTAVSQTPKYLVTQMGNDKSIKCEQNLGHDTMYWYKQDSKKFLKIMFSYNNKELIINETVPNRFSPKSPDKAHLNLHINSLELGDSAVYFCASSQERVNTGELFFGEGSRLTVL.

This clonotype was counted only a few times. The genes are TRBV14 and TRBJ2-7; D call uncertain. The CDR3 loop spans 12 amino acids. V was clipped by 0 bases and J by 9 bases, with 9 bases between them. Germline CDR1 SGHDN, CDR2 FVKESK. CDR3 loop: CASSQERAVQYF. The CDR3 DNA is TGTGCCAGCAGCCAAGAACGGGCAGTGCAGTACTTC.

This clonotype was counted a few times. The chain couples TRBV7-2 to TRBJ2-1; TRBD2 agrees at 9 bases. The CDR3 is made up of 16 amino acids. The V gene end was trimmed by 5 bases and the J gene end by 12 bases; junction bases not matched to a gene: 17. CDR1 SGHTA and CDR2 FQGNSA come from the germline V gene. In nucleotides, the CDR3 is TGTGCCAGCAGCCAGGCGGGGACTAGCTCTTTCGGGTGGCAGTTCTTC. It specifies CASSQAGTSSFGWQFF.

This clonotype was found a few times. This rearrangement joins TRBV4-2 to TRBJ2-5; no clear D gene. Deletions cut 0 bases from V and 5 bases from J, with 7 bases between. In germline, CDR1 is LGHNA, CDR2 YNFKEQ. The CDR3 totals 13 residues. The CDR3, as DNA: TGTGCCAGCAGCCAAGATATCCCCGAGACCCAGTACTTC. This sequence encodes CASSQDIPETQYF.

This clonotype has only a few counts. This chain links TRBV29-1 with TRBJ2-3; D possibly uses TRBD1 or TRBD2 (5 bases each). The CDR3 sequence is 14 residues long. Per the germline V gene, CDR1 is SQVTM and CDR2 is ANQGSEA. Between the trimmed V and J ends, which lost 3 bases and 0 bases, there was a span of 10 bases. For the CDR3, the DNA is TGCAGCGTTGACGAGGGGCCAAGCACAGATACGCAGTATTTT. Encoded protein: CSVDEGPSTDTQYF.

The CDR3 coding sequence is TGTGCCAGCAGTTACTCGAAATTGGTAAGAGAGCAGTACTTC. It codes for CASSYSKLVREQYF. This rearrangement joins TRBV6-2 or TRBV6-3 to TRBJ2-7; D is undetermined. The CDR3 has 14 residues. Germline V lookup: CDR1 MNHEY, CDR2 SVGEGT. With 0 bases removed from V and 7 bases from J, the gap between germline ends came to 13 bases.

J is TRBJ2-3 and V is TRBV5-1, with 11 bases lining up with TRBD2. The CDR3 covers 20 residues. CDR1 and CDR2 (germline): SGHRS, YFSETQ. After removal of 0 bases from V and 0 bases from J, the junction contained 12 bases not matched to a gene. CDR3 coding DNA: TGCGCCAGCAGCTTGGGACTAGCGGGGAGCATAATGTCTAGCACAGATACGCAGTATTTT. Translation gives CASSLGLAGSIMSSTDTQYF.

This chain joins TRBV7-2 and TRBJ2-7, with 9 bases matching TRBD1. This CDR3 has 15 amino acids. Looked up from germline, CDR1 is SGHTA and CDR2 is FQGNSA. V lost 5 bases to trimming and J lost 6 bases; unmatched junction nucleotides: 11. CDR3 nucleotide sequence: TGTGCCAGCAGCCTTGAGGGGACAGGGAGGGCCGAGCAGTACTTC. Amino acid sequence: CASSLEGTGRAEQYF.

The chain combines TRBV20-1 with TRBJ1-5; D is ambiguous. Germline-derived CDR1 and CDR2 are DFQATT and SNEGSKA (reference sequence). The CDR3 has 13 residues. Trimming removed 5 bases from V and 4 bases from J, with 12 bases in between. This chain's CDR3 is CSAPLGMNQPQHF. CDR3 nucleotides: TGCAGTGCTCCCCTCGGGATGAATCAGCCCCAGCATTTT.

In this sample, this clonotype turned up a few times. The chain combines TRBV6-1 with TRBJ2-5, with unresolved D. This CDR3 comprises 13 residues. The V gene lost 7 bases and the J gene lost 1 base, with 10 bases spanning the gap. Germline V lookup: CDR1 MNHNS, CDR2 SASEGT. CDR3 nucleotide sequence: TGTGCCAGCACCCTAGGGCTCCAAGAGACCCAGTACTTC. Translation: CASTLGLQETQYF.

The chain is built from TRBV20-1 and TRBJ1-5; D is unresolved. Trimming shortened V by 5 bases and J by 0 bases, and 14 bases separated the two germline ends. This CDR3 has 15 amino acids. Germline V gives CDR1 DFQATT, CDR2 SNEGSKA (reference sequence). The CDR3 DNA is TGCAGTGCTTTCTCAGGTCAATTTAGCAATCAGCCCCAGCATTTT. The encoded protein is CSAFSGQFSNQPQHF.

There are many counts of this clonotype. The rearrangement uses TRBV7-9 and TRBJ1-5; D is ambiguous. Per germline, CDR1 SEHNR and CDR2 FQNEAQ (reference sequence). V lost 7 bases and J lost 4, with 11 bases in between. This CDR3 spans 13 amino acids. The CDR3 DNA reads TGTGCCAGCACCATGGGAGGAAATCAGCCCCAGCATTTT. Encoded protein: CASTMGGNQPQHF.

The V call is TRBV20-1, the J call TRBJ1-1; 8 bases fit TRBD1. The CDR3 sequence is 12 residues long. Germline CDR1 is DFQATT and CDR2 is SNEGSKA (reference sequence). The ends lost 5 bases at V and 4 bases at J; junction bases unmatched: 3. CDR3 DNA sequence: TGCAGTGCTGGACAGGGTCGCACTGAAGCTTTCTTT. This translates into CSAGQGRTEAFF.

The chain carries TRBV20-1 and TRBJ2-3; D is ambiguous. V was trimmed by 7 bases and J by 4 bases, leaving 18 bases between them. The CDR3 extends over 14 amino acids. Germline CDR1 and CDR2: DFQATT and SNEGSKA (reference sequence). CDR3 coding DNA: TGCAGTGTTAGTCAGGTCAGGTGGGCAGATACGCAGTATTTT. Its protein product is CSVSQVRWADTQYF.

This clonotype appeared many times. The chain couples TRBV27 to TRBJ1-6; the D gene is possibly TRBD1 (5 bases). Looked up from germline, CDR1 is MNHEY and CDR2 is SMNVEV (reference sequence). The CDR3 totals 15 residues. V was trimmed by 8 bases and J by 9 bases, leaving 20 bases between them. CDR3 protein: CASSLFGAGSSPLHF. The CDR3 nucleotides are TGTGCCAGCTCTCTTTTCGGCGCAGGGTCTTCACCCCTCCACTTT.

This chain links TRBV6-5 with TRBJ2-5; 9 bases are a match to TRBD1. CDR1 and CDR2 (germline): MNHEY, SVGAGI. Trimming took 2 bases from V and 6 from J; bases not matched to a gene: 4. This CDR3 spans 14 amino acids. CDR3 coding DNA: TGTGCCAGCAGTTACCAGGGACAGGGAAAGACCCAGTACTTC. Its translation: CASSYQGQGKTQYF.

The V and J genes are TRBV15 and TRBJ1-2; D gene unclear. Germline CDR1 reads LNHNV; CDR2 reads YYDKDF (reference sequence). The CDR3 has 16 residues. V gave up 0 bases and J gave up 0 bases, with 11 bases separating them. The CDR3 DNA follows: TGTGCCACCAGCAGAGAGTCAGGAGCCGCTAACTATGGCTACACCTTC. Encoded protein: CATSRESGAANYGYTF.

This chain joins TRBV7-3 and TRBJ2-2, with 10 positions matching TRBD2. This CDR3 comprises 17 residues. J gave up 7 bases and V 3 bases, and 11 bases lay outside the gene matches. Germline-derived CDR1 and CDR2 are SGHTA and FQGTGA. CDR3 sequence (DNA): TGTGCCAGCAGCTTGTCTAGCGGGAGCTTCAGGGGCGGGGAGCTGTTTTTT. Its translation is CASSLSSGSFRGGELFF.

This clonotype has more than one count but fewer than ten. The CDR3 DNA sequence: TGCGCCAGCAGCGCCTGGACAGGGAACTATGGCTACACCTTC. Protein sequence: CASSAWTGNYGYTF. This chain links TRBV4-3 with TRBJ1-2; 8 bases fit TRBD1. With 5 bases clipped from V and 2 bases from J, the junction kept 4 bases outside the gene matches. CDR1 LGHNA and CDR2 YSLEER come from the germline V gene. The CDR3 length is 14 residues.

This clonotype was detected only a few times. CDR3: CSARDTISYEQYF. CDR3 in DNA: TGCAGTGCTAGAGATACCATTTCCTACGAGCAGTACTTC. The V gene is TRBV20-1, the J gene TRBJ2-7; no clear D. Germline V gene sequence: CDR1 DFQATT, CDR2 SNEGSKA (reference sequence). Trimming removed 0 bases from V and 1 base from J, with 7 bases in between. There are 13 residues in the CDR3.

The rearrangement uses TRBV7-2 and TRBJ2-2, with 10 positions matching TRBD2. This CDR3 comprises 16 residues. Unmatched junction bases numbered 4, after V lost 5 bases and J lost 1 base. The germline CDR1 and CDR2 sequences are SGHTA and FQGNSA. CDR3 in amino acids: CASSVPSGRNTGELFF. CDR3 nucleotide sequence: TGTGCCAGCAGCGTTCCTAGCGGGAGGAACACCGGGGAGCTGTTTTTT.

The chain joins TRBV11-1 to TRBJ2-7; possibly TRBD1 or TRBD2 for D (5 bases each). The CDR3 extends over 13 amino acids. The V gene lost 5 bases and the J gene lost 2 bases, with 10 bases spanning the gap. Germline V gene lookup returns CDR1 SGHAT and CDR2 FQDESV (reference sequence). The CDR3 DNA follows: TGTGCCAGCAGCCGGGACGCCGCCTACGAGCAGTACTTC. Translated: CASSRDAAYEQYF.